This record covers a single T cell receptor (beta chain). The ends lost 6 bases at V and 3 bases at J; junction bases unmatched: 4. This CDR3 is 13 amino acids long. CDR1 SNHLY and CDR2 FYNNEI come from the germline V gene. This entry belongs to a study of blood T cell repertoires in COVID-19. TCRdb keeps only in-frame clones here, not all; method: immunoSEQ multiplex PCR. Seen here are roughly 80,000 clones, roughly nine tenths observed once, and the top ten hold approximately 17%. V and J are TRBV2 and TRBJ2-5; TRBD1 agrees at 7 bases. Sequencing used peripheral blood. The receptor was isolated from a man older than 75 in a cohort sampled during active COVID-19. Here the CDR3 reads CASRPGQKETQYF. As DNA, the CDR3 is TGTGCCAGCAGACCGGGACAGAAAGAGACCCAGTACTTC.